This T cell receptor beta chain was sequenced for a study of monozygotic twins with inflammatory bowel disease. There are 15 residues in the CDR3. CDR1 is PRHDT and CDR2 is FYEKMQ in the germline V gene (reference sequence). Note on this clonotype: Its antigen is still unknown.

Study-wide results and limits: Healthy co-twins exceeded IBD patients in TCRbeta diversity as measured by inverse Simpson. Healthy twins shared more clonotypes with others than IBD patients, most markedly active ones.

TCRdb reprocessed the 5' RACE reads, keeping one entry per CDR3 protein, no DNA. The ten top clones account for 5.6%, within a sample of fewer than 400,000 distinct CDR3 sequences. The V gene is TRBV13, the J gene TRBJ1-2; TCRdb picks TRBD1, but there is no DNA to check that call. The source of this sequence is a human donor with ulcerative colitis or Crohn's disease, or a healthy co-twin of an affected twin (not recorded which). Specimen: blood. CDR3 residues: CASSRDRGRNYGYTF. The full variable domain, with the rest looked up from reference TRBV13 and TRBJ1-2, is AAGVIQSPRHLIKEKRETATLKCYPIPRHDTVYWYQQGPGQDPQFLISFYEKMQSDKGSIPDRFSAQQFSDYHSELNMSSLELGDSALYFCASSRDRGRNYGYTFGSGTRLTVV.